This T cell receptor (beta chain) was sequenced in a study of lymphopenia after photon versus proton radiotherapy. Regarding the study as a whole: Authors raise, but do not show, better survival with proton therapy. Oligoclonal CD8+ Temra expansion after nadir drove photon patients' diversity drop. Relative stability marked proton patients; photon patients lost diversity and naive cells.

About this clone: Its antigen is still unknown.

Between the trimmed V and J ends, which lost 8 bases and 7 bases, there was a span of 10 bases. The CDR3 is made up of 11 amino acids. Germline V CDR1 and CDR2: SGHRS, YFSETQ. The protocol was immunoSEQ multiplex PCR, while the TCRdb copy is restricted to in-frame clones and leaves out a portion. The sample has 25,000 to 30,000 clones, 81% seen once; the top ten hold approximately 29%. The genes are TRBV5-1 and TRBJ2-1; D possibly matches TRBD1 or TRBD2 (6 bases each). The receptor was isolated from a man aged 50-59 years with gastric cancer. The material was peripheral blood, obtained from a patient treated with photon-based radiotherapy. The DNA of the CDR3 is TGCGCCAGTGAGGGGGGTAATGAGCAGTTCTTC. This sequence encodes CASEGGNEQFF.